This T cell receptor (beta chain) was found in a study of blood T cells in healthy people across ages (dated by TCRdb to between 2014 and 2017). Broadly, across the study: In model experiments, roughly one uniquely barcoded TCR beta cDNA molecule per two T cells was captured by template switching. To track age-related changes in TCR beta repertoire diversity, the study relied on deep sequencing normalized with unique cDNA molecular identifiers. Donors of different ages were randomly distributed across sequencing lanes to avoid experimental bias. Four age groups were formed from the donors: young (average roughly 15 years), middle-aged (approximately 40), aged (roughly 56) and long-lived (around 82). The study analyzed two additional independent replicas of 1 million unique cDNA reads from the same blood draw for two donors, one aged 18 to 29 and one aged 80 or older. General study outcomes and caveats: Observed TCR beta diversity per million T cells fell roughly linearly with age, and a significant reduction was already apparent by age around 40. Total diversity estimates from one million sequenced T cells were considered lower bounds and underestimates. There was a strong correlation between observed TCR beta diversity and the percentage of naive T cells measured by flow cytometry. Compared with the aged group, the long-lived group had more naive CD4+ T cells, fewer expanded clones and increased TCR diversity, a pattern suggesting age selection. Because donor CMV infection status was unknown, age-related changes in expanded clonotypes were potentially confounded. Because profiling used bulk unsorted PBMCs, naive and antigen-experienced compartments could not be compared conclusively.

The donors were a few dozen Caucasian individuals from Russia, aged roughly 6 to 95 years, who were systemically healthy. About 9.1 milliliters of peripheral blood were collected from each donor into EDTA-treated Vacutainer tubes. Ficoll-Paque density-gradient centrifugation was used to isolate PBMCs, with at least 7 million per sample. Trizol reagent was used to extract total RNA from the PBMCs, yielding at least 6 micrograms per sample. Naive CD45RAhigh/CD27high T cell percentages were measured by flow cytometry on a PBMC aliquot from every donor. Including cysteine and phenylalanine, the CDR3 has 14 amino acids. Only CDR3 DNA is held: 42 bases, read in frame from base 1. V was cut back by 3 bases and J by 3 bases, leaving a gap of 12 bases between them. The germline V gene supplies CDR1 SGHTA and CDR2 FQGNSA. Libraries were constructed by 5' RACE. The reads were generated on an Illumina HiSeq 2500. The second PCR ran for roughly 6 to 11 cycles and used a J-beta primer mix along with a sample-barcoded 5' primer. A template-switch 5' adaptor carrying 12 random nucleotides introduced a unique molecular identifier onto each TCR beta cDNA molecule. Each sample yielded at least 2.5 million CDR3-containing paired-end reads. All of the RNA was converted into first-strand cDNA using the Mint cDNA synthesis kit, with a TRBC-specific oligonucleotide serving as the primer. All cDNA was treated with uracil-DNA glycosylase and then went through a first 18-cycle PCR with the universal primers M1SS and BC2_uni_R. The published analysis was carried out like this. Normalization of each sample was performed by random selection of 1 million high-quality reads, each carrying a distinct molecular identifier. Reads with shared molecular identifiers were discarded instead of being binned into consensus sequences. MiTCR, with a Q25 quality threshold and the strictest error-elimination algorithm, was used for CDR3 identification, clonotype clustering and error correction. A nonparametric unseen species model with Euler transformation was used to estimate a lower bound on total TCR beta diversity. Using fastp trimming at Q25 and MiXCR clonotype assembly, TCRdb reanalyzed the public sequencing data and kept in-frame beta chains. One record per CDR3 amino acid sequence lists the most common genes and DNA. These V and J calls derive from TCRdb rather than the authors' analysis. This sample holds hundreds of thousands of distinct CDR3 sequences; about 30% were observed only once. The ten largest clones take up roughly 14% of the sample.

This clonotype came up a few times. Its binding antigen is unknown. No base quality values were provided; no much bigger clone lies one nucleotide off. The sample consisted of blood. The V gene is TRBV7-2 and the J gene is TRBJ2-7, with the D gene uncertain. The receptor's source is a woman aged 80 or over in good health. CDR3 reads: CASSFVLSGYEQYF. DNA sequence: TGTGCCAGCAGCTTCGTGTTATCCGGCTACGAGCAGTACTTC.